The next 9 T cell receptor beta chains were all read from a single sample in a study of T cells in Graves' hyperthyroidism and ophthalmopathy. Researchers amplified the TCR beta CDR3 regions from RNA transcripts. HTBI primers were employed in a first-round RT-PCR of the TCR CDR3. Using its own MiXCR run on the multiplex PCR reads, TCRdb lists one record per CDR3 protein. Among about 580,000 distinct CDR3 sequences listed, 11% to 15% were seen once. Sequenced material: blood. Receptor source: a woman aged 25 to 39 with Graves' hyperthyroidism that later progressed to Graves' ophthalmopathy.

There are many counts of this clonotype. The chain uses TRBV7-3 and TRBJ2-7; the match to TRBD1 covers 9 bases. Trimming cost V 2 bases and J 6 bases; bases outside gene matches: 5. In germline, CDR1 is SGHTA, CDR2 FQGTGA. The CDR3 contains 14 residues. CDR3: CASSLLGQGSEQYF. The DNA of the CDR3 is TGTGCCAGCAGCTTATTGGGACAGGGATCCGAGCAGTACTTC.

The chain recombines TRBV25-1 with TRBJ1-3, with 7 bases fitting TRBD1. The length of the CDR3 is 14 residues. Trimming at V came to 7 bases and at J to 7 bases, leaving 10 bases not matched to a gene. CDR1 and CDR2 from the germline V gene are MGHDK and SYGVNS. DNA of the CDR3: TGTGCCAGCATTCCAGGGGGTGTAGTGAACACCATATATTTT. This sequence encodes CASIPGGVVNTIYF.

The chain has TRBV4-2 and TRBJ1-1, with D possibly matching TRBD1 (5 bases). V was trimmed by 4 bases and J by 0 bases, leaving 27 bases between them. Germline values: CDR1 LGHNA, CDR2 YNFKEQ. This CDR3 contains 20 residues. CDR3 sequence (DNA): TGTGCCAGCAGCCGACAAGTTTCCGGGACGGGACCATACTTGAACACTGAAGCTTTCTTT. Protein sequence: CASSRQVSGTGPYLNTEAFF.

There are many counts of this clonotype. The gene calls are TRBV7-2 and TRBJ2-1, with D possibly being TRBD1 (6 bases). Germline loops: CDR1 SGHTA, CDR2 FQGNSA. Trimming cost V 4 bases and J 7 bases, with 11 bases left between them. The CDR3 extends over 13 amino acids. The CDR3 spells CASSSGTQNEQFF. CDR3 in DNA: TGTGCCAGCAGCTCCGGGACACAAAATGAGCAGTTCTTC.

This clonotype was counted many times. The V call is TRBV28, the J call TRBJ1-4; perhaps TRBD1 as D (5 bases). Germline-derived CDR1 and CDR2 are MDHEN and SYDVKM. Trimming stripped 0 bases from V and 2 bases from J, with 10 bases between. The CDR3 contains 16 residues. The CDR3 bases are TGTGCCAGCAGTTTATGGGGGGGGGGGACTAATGAAAAACTGTTTTTT. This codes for CASSLWGGGTNEKLFF.

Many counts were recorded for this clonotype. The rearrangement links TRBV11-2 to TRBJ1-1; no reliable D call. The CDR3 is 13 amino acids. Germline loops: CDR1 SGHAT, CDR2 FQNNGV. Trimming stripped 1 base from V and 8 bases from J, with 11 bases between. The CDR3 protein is CASSLVPGEEAFF. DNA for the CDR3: TGTGCCAGCAGCTTAGTACCGGGTGAAGAAGCTTTCTTT.

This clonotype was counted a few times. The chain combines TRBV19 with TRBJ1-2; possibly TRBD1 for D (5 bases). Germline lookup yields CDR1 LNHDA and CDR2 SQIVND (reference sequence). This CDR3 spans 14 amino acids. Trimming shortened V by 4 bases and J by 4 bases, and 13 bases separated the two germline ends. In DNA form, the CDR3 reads TGTGCCAGTAGTACCTCCGGGACCTCCTATGGCTACACCTTC. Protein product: CASSTSGTSYGYTF.

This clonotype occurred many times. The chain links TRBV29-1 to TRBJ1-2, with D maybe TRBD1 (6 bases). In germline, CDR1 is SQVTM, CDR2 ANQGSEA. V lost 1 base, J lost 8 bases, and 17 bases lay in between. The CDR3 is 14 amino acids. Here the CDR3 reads CSVEGISGEDGYTF. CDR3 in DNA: TGCAGCGTTGAAGGAATTTCAGGGGAGGACGGCTACACCTTC. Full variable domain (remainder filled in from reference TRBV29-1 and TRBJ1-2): SAVISQKPSRDICQRGTSLTIQCQVDSQVTMMFWYRQQPGQSLTLIATANQGSEATYESGFVIDKFPISRPNLTFSTLTVSNMSPEDSSIYLCSVEGISGEDGYTFGSGTRLTVV.

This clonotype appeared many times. CDR3 region: CAWSVLGLNTEAFF. In DNA form, the CDR3 reads TGTGCCTGGAGTGTACTAGGTTTGAACACTGAAGCTTTCTTT. The V and J genes are TRBV30 and TRBJ1-1; D uncertain. Per the germline V gene, CDR1 is GTSNPN and CDR2 is SVGIG (reference sequence). The V end was cut by 0 bases, the J end by 0 bases, with 8 bases between. The CDR3 sequence is 14 residues long. The full variable domain, rest sourced from reference TRBV30 and TRBJ1-1, is SQTIHQWPATLVQPVGSPLSLECTVEGTSNPNLYWYRQAAGRGLQLLFYSVGIGQISSEVPQNLSASRPQDRQFILSSKKLLLSDSGFYLCAWSVLGLNTEAFFGQGTRLTVV.